The clone carrying this T cell receptor beta chain was seen a few times. Its antigen remains unknown. The source of the sample is a study of cytomegalovirus exposure and HLA in healthy donors. Germline-derived CDR1 and CDR2 are SQVTM and ANQGSEA. The germline V and J ends were trimmed by 7 bases and 2 bases, with 9 bases remaining between them. CDR3 length equals 11 residues. Whole-study findings and limits: CMV serostatus was the only recorded immune exposure for donors. Reports state that TCR beta sequences accurately predicted most subjects' HLA-A and HLA-B alleles. TCR beta chains numbering more than 150 were designated cytomegalovirus-associated.

PCR was performed using 60 Vbeta and 13 Jbeta primers. Produced via immunoSEQ multiplex PCR; TCRdb's table is partial and in-frame only. The profile shows some 210,000 clones, around 87% of them singletons. The receptor comes from a man aged 25 to 45 in good health and CMV-seronegative. Sequenced input: PBMCs. The genes are TRBV29-1 and TRBJ2-7; TRBD1 might be the D (6 bases). CDR3 sequence reads: CSAGQPYEQYF. CDR3 nucleotide sequence: TGCAGCGCCGGACAGCCCTACGAGCAGTACTTC.